These T cell receptor beta chains were read from a single sample in a study of tumor-infiltrating lymphocytes in localized non-small cell lung cancer. The table came from immunoSEQ multiplex PCR; TCRdb's copy has only in-frame clones and leaves some out. The data contain around 9,200 clones, roughly four fifths of them singletons. Material: uninvolved lung tissue not adjacent to the tumor. The receptors were sampled from a human donor with non-small cell lung cancer. Both conserved end residues are part of each CDR3. The D gene is left open where the match is weak. Some rows have no size entry. The others give once, few or many, or a class for an expanded clone.

j_gene | abundance | v_gene | d_gene | CDR3nt | CDR3aa
TRBJ1-2 | NA | TRBV5-1 | NA | TGCGCCAGCAGCTTGGAAGGTATGAACTATGGCTACACCTTC | CASSLEGMNYGYTF
TRBJ2-7 | NA | TRBV18 | TRBD1 | TGTGCCAGCTCACCTGGACAGGGAGGAGAGCAGTACTTC | CASSPGQGGEQYF
TRBJ2-2 | once | TRBV30 | NA | TGTGCCTGGGTGGGGTCGGGCACCGGGGAGCTGTTTTTT | CAWVGSGTGELFF
TRBJ1-1 | once | TRBV15 | NA | TGTGCCACCAGCAGAAGGTTCGGGAACACTGAAGCTTTCTTT | CATSRRFGNTEAFF
TRBJ2-3 | NA | TRBV9 | NA | TGTGCCAGCAGCGTAGCACTGGGGGCCACAGATACGCAGTATTTT | CASSVALGATDTQYF
TRBJ1-1 | NA | TRBV6-6 | NA | TGTGCCAGCAGTTACGGACCTTCCCCCATGAACACTGAAGCTTTCTTT | CASSYGPSPMNTEAFF
TRBJ2-1 | NA | TRBV10-2 | NA | TGCGCCAGCAGATCGGGCCCCCAGGCGTACAATGAGCAGTTCTTC | CASRSGPQAYNEQFF
TRBJ1-1 | NA | TRBV29-1 | TRBD1 | TGCAGCGTCGGGCGGCAGGGGGTAAACACTGAAGCTTTCTTT | CSVGRQGVNTEAFF
TRBJ2-5 | once | TRBV7-9 | NA | TGTGCCAGCAGCTCCGGTGGCCAGGAGACCCAGTACTTC | CASSSGGQETQYF
TRBJ1-1 | NA | TRBV11-2 | TRBD1 | TGTGCCAGCAGCATCCGACAGGGGAGGACTGAAGCTTTCTTT | CASSIRQGRTEAFF
TRBJ1-3 | NA | TRBV14 | NA | TGTGCCAGCAGCCCTTTAGGCCCCCCTGGAAACACCATATATTTT | CASSPLGPPGNTIYF
TRBJ2-1 | NA | TRBV2 | NA | TGTGCCAGCAGTGAACGGACTCGACCCTCCTACAATGAGCAGTTCTTC | CASSERTRPSYNEQFF
TRBJ1-2 | NA | TRBV28 | NA | TGTGCCAGCAGTCAGAACTATGGCTACACCTTC | CASSQNYGYTF
TRBJ1-1 | NA | TRBV7-9 | NA | TGTGCCAGCAGTATGGGGGTGGGACGTATTATCTTT | CASSMGVGRIIF
TRBJ2-3 | NA | TRBV29-1 | TRBD2 | TGCAGCGTTGTCCGGCCCCTTCAGAGCGGGAGGCCAGATACGCAGTATTTT | CSVVRPLQSGRPDTQYF
TRBJ2-5 | NA | TRBV2 | NA | TGTGCCAGCAGTGCGCAGGGGCCGGAGACCCAGTACTTC | CASSAQGPETQYF
TRBJ2-6 | once | TRBV28 | NA | TGTGCCAGCAGTTCCCCGGGGAGAGCAGGGGCCAACGTCCTGACTTTC | CASSSPGRAGANVLTF
TRBJ1-2 | NA | TRBV29-1 | NA | TGCAGCGTAACCGACAGTTTCTATGGCTACACCTTC | CSVTDSFYGYTF
TRBJ1-1 | few | TRBV7-2 | NA | TGTGCCAGCAGCTTAGGAGGGTCGAACACTGAAGCTTTCTTT | CASSLGGSNTEAFF